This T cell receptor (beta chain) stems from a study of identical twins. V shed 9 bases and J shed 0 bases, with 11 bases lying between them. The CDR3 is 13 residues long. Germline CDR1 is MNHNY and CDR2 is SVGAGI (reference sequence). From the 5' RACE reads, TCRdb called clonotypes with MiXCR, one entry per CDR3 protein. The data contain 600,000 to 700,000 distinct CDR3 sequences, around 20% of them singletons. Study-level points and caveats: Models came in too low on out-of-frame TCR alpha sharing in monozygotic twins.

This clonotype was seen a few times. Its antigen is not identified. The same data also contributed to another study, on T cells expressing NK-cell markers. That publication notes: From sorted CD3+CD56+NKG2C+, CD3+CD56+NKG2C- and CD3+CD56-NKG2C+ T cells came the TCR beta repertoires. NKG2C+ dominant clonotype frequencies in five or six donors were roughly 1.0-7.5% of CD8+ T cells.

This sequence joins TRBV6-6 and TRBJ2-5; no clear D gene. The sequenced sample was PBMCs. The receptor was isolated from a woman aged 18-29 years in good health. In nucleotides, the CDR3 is TGTGCCAGTAGAGCTGCGGACCAAGAGACCCAGTACTTC. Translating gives CASRAADQETQYF.